This T cell receptor (beta chain) derives from a study of identical twins. One entry per CDR3 protein, called by TCRdb with MiXCR from the 5' RACE reads. The data contain about 250,000 distinct CDR3 sequences, around 8% of them singletons. CDR3 length: 14 residues. V was pared by 3 bases and J by 0 bases, with 5 bases between. This clonotype was picked up many times. The sample was also reused in another study, on yellow fever vaccine responses in identical twins.

The clonotype was recovered from a young woman in good health. Sequencing input: CD8+ T cells sorted from blood. The chain links TRBV12-3 or TRBV12-4 to TRBJ1-4, with D uncertain. The CDR3 sequence: CASSLDSTNEKLFF. The CDR3 DNA reads TGTGCCAGCAGTTTGGATTCAACTAATGAAAAACTGTTTTTT.